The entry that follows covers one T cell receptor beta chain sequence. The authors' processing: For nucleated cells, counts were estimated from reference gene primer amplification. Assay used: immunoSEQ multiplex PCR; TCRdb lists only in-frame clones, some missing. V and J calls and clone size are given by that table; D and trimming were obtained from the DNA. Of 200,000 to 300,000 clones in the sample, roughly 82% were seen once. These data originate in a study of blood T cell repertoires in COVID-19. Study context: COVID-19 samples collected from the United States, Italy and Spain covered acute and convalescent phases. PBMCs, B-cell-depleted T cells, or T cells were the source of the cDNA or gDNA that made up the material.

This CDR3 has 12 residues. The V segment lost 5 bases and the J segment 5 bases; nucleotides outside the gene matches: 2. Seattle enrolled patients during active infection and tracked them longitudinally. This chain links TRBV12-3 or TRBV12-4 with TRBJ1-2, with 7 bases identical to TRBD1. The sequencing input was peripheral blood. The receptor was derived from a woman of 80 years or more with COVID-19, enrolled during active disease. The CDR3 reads CASSPGQYGYTF. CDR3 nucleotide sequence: TGTGCCAGCAGTCCGGGACAGTATGGCTACACCTTC.